This T cell receptor beta chain comes out of a study of T cell responses to AZD1222 COVID-19 vaccine. Whole-study results and caveats: Mostly white British, mostly female donors; authors suggested clonal diversity may be underestimated. Spike-wide coverage was observed for vaccine-associated CD4 TCRs, with dominant responses at 160-218 and 743-854. At baseline, just a handful of AZD1222 recipients tested seropositive.

Of note for this clone: Its antigen is unidentified.

Trimming cost V 3 bases and J 2 bases, with 7 bases left between them. The CDR3 length is 13 residues. CDR1 is LGHNT and CDR2 is FRNRAP in the germline V gene. Here immunoSEQ multiplex PCR was the method, and the copy in TCRdb shows in-frame clones only, minus some. The sample includes 90,000 to 100,000 clones, 85% of them seen just once. Pooled in the analysis were second doses at about 4 or about 12 weeks. This TCR came from an adult who received the AZD1222 COVID-19 vaccine. The source was peripheral blood, collected 28 days after the second AZD1222 dose. This chain links TRBV12-5 with TRBJ1-1; D is undetermined. The CDR3 DNA follows: TGTGCTAGTGGTTTTGGTCTTAACACTGAAGCTTTCTTT. Translating gives CASGFGLNTEAFF.